A single T cell receptor beta chain is shown here with its context. Its antigen remains unknown. Libraries were prepared by immunoSEQ multiplex PCR; TCRdb keeps only in-frame clonotypes and omits some of them. The repertoire holds over 75,000 clones, with 75% to 90% as singletons. Trimming pared 4 bases from V and 4 bases from J, leaving 9 bases between. From germline, CDR1 is SGHRS and CDR2 YFSETQ. The CDR3 totals 12 residues. This record comes from a study of T cell responses to AZD1222 COVID-19 vaccine. Pooled together were second doses at about 4 or about 12 weeks. Findings of the study overall: Along spike, vaccine-associated CD4 TCRs were found throughout, with dominance at 160-218 and 743-854. Baseline testing showed seropositivity in only a handful of AZD1222 recipients. Clonal diversity may have been underestimated, and the donors were mostly white British, with more females than males.

This chain uses TRBV5-1 with TRBJ2-7; D may be TRBD1 (6 bases). This sequence originates from an adult who received the AZD1222 COVID-19 vaccine. The sample here was peripheral blood, taken 28 days after the second AZD1222 dose. The CDR3 is CASSTTGYEQYF. CDR3 nucleotide sequence: TGCGCCAGCAGCACGACAGGTTACGAGCAGTACTTC.